One sample yielded the 19 T cell receptor beta chains listed below, sequenced in a study of blood T cell repertoires in COVID-19. The repertoire was sequenced with immunoSEQ multiplex PCR; TCRdb's copy has only in-frame clones and lacks some. The table has roughly 330,000 clones, approximately 89% seen once. Sequences were obtained from PBMCs or T cells enriched from blood (not recorded which). These receptors were taken from a woman aged 25 to 45 who had recovered from COVID-19.

The gene calls are TRBV7-9 and TRBJ1-5; tentatively, D is TRBD1 (5 bases). The CDR3 is 16 amino acids. Trimming shortened V by 4 bases and J by 2 bases, and 15 bases separated the two germline ends. Germline V gene sequence: CDR1 SEHNR, CDR2 FQNEAQ (reference sequence). CDR3 coding DNA: TGTGCCAGCAGCTCCTGGACAAAGAGTGGCAATCAGCCCCAGCATTTT. Amino acids: CASSSWTKSGNQPQHF.

The V and J genes are TRBV19 and TRBJ1-1; the D gene is possibly TRBD1 (5 bases). The CDR3 consists of 14 residues. Trimming left V 5 bases short and J 6 bases short, with 16 bases between. The germline gives CDR1 LNHDA, CDR2 SQIVND (reference sequence). The CDR3 loop is CASSPRAGIAEAFF. Written as DNA, the CDR3 is TGTGCCAGTAGTCCCCGGGCAGGGATAGCTGAAGCTTTCTTT.

CDR3 nucleotide sequence: TGTGCCAGCAGCTCCGACAGGGGATCGGGCAATGAGCAGTTCTTC. Amino acid sequence: CASSSDRGSGNEQFF. The V call is TRBV13, the J call TRBJ2-1; 8 nucleotides match TRBD1. V was pared by 4 bases and J by 6 bases, with 8 bases of the junction left unmatched. CDR1 and CDR2 (germline): PRHDT, FYEKMQ (reference sequence). The CDR3 contains 15 residues.

V and J are TRBV5-1 and TRBJ2-1; the match to TRBD2 covers 8 bases. This CDR3 contains 15 residues. With V trimmed by 6 bases and J by 12 bases, 17 bases remained unmatched. Germline V lookup: CDR1 SGHRS, CDR2 YFSETQ. This CDR3 reads CASNVLTSVHRGQFF. CDR3 DNA: TGCGCCAGCAATGTCTTGACTAGCGTTCACCGGGGGCAGTTCTTC.

This chain connects TRBV2 to TRBJ2-7; the match to TRBD2 covers 11 bases. The J segment lost 4 bases and the V segment lost 7 bases, leaving 12 bases of the junction unmatched. The CDR3 is made up of 16 amino acids. In germline, CDR1 is SNHLY, CDR2 FYNNEI. In DNA, the CDR3 is TGTGCCAGCAATGCACACCTAGCGGGGGGTTCTTACGAGCAGTACTTC. Amino acid sequence: CASNAHLAGGSYEQYF.

The CDR3 protein is CAISPIQGSGYTF. In DNA form, the CDR3 reads TGTGCCATCAGTCCTATACAGGGGAGCGGCTACACCTTC. This chain uses TRBV10-3 with TRBJ1-2, with 7 bases that match TRBD1. Per germline, CDR1 ENHRY and CDR2 SYGVKD. The V segment lost 5 bases and the J segment 8 bases; nucleotides outside the gene matches: 8. CDR3 length equals 13 residues.

The rearrangement uses TRBV9 and TRBJ2-1, with D possibly being TRBD1 (6 bases). V lost 0 bases and J 4 bases, leaving 17 bases between the germline ends. Germline CDR1 SGDLS, CDR2 YYNGEE. CDR3 length equals 17 residues. CDR3 protein: CASSVDLGQSTYNEQFF. The CDR3 region has the DNA TGTGCCAGCAGCGTAGATCTTGGACAGAGCACTTACAATGAGCAGTTCTTC.

The sample holds one count of this clone. V usage is TRBV7-8 and J usage is TRBJ1-4; D uncertain. Trimming pared 5 bases from V and 0 bases from J, leaving 7 bases between. CDR3 length: 14 amino acids. The germline CDR1 and CDR2 sequences are SGHVS and FQNEAQ. DNA of the CDR3: TGTGCCAGCAGCCCCACTACAACTAATGAAAAACTGTTTTTT. Amino acid sequence: CASSPTTTNEKLFF.

V gene TRBV4-1 combines with J gene TRBJ2-7; 11 bases fit TRBD2. This CDR3 region has 17 residues. With V trimmed by 4 bases and J by 7 bases, 15 bases remained unmatched. Germline V gene data show CDR1 as MGHRA and CDR2 as YSYEKL. This CDR3 is CASSPQLAGDPRGEQYF. Written as DNA, the CDR3 is TGCGCCAGCAGCCCGCAACTAGCGGGGGATCCACGGGGTGAGCAGTACTTC.

The chain carries TRBV5-6 and TRBJ2-2; D unclear. Germline V gene sequence: CDR1 SGHDT, CDR2 YYEEEE. V gave up 3 bases and J gave up 4 bases, with 13 bases separating them. The CDR3 sequence is 15 residues long. The CDR3 protein is CASSYPVSRTGELFF. CDR3 sequence (DNA): TGTGCCAGCAGCTACCCCGTCTCGCGCACCGGGGAGCTGTTTTTT.

On this clone: In the same sample, other DNA sequences code for this CDR3. The chain carries TRBV18 and TRBJ1-2; D possibly corresponds to TRBD1 (5 bases). CDR3 size: 14 residues. Looked up from germline, CDR1 is KGHSH and CDR2 is LQKENI. V lost 0 bases, J lost 5 bases, and 10 bases lay in between. The DNA of the CDR3 is TGTGCCAGCTCACCACCGGGCAGGGCATATGGCTACACCTTC. It encodes CASSPPGRAYGYTF.

The J gene is TRBJ1-1, the V gene TRBV11-2, with TRBD1 as a possible D gene (6 bases). Looked up from germline, CDR1 is SGHAT and CDR2 is FQNNGV. The germline V and J ends were trimmed by 6 bases and 8 bases, with 16 bases remaining between them. CDR3 length: 13 residues. CDR3 amino acids: CASRHVVGGEAFF. The CDR3 DNA follows: TGTGCCAGCAGGCACGTAGTAGGGGGAGAAGCTTTCTTT.

The J gene is TRBJ2-3, the V gene TRBV5-8; 9 bases are a match to TRBD1. This CDR3 has 15 residues. With V trimmed by 4 bases and J by 10 bases, 13 bases remained unmatched. Germline V CDR1 and CDR2: SGHTS, YDEGEE. In DNA form, the CDR3 reads TGTGCCAGCAGCCCCCCCCGGGACAGGGTCTTTGCGCAGTATTTT. It codes for CASSPPRDRVFAQYF.

The V and J genes are TRBV7-2 and TRBJ1-1, with unresolved D. The CDR3 runs 12 residues. Trimming took off 6 bases at V and 0 bases at J, with 5 bases between the two ends. Per the germline V gene, CDR1 is SGHTA and CDR2 is FQGNSA. The CDR3 protein is CASRQMNTEAFF. DNA for the CDR3: TGTGCCAGCAGACAGATGAACACTGAAGCTTTCTTT.

The chain couples TRBV19 to TRBJ1-2, with TRBD1 matching over 11 bases. The V and J ends lost 3 bases and 5 bases, in that order; junction bases with no gene match: 11. The CDR3 runs 17 residues. Germline values: CDR1 LNHDA, CDR2 SQIVND (reference sequence). The DNA for the CDR3 is TGTGCCAGTAGTATTTTTTCCCCGGGACAGGGGGGATATGGCTACACCTTC. This translates into CASSIFSPGQGGYGYTF.

The rearrangement uses TRBV19 and TRBJ1-2; 7 nucleotides match TRBD1. Trimming at V came to 3 bases and at J to 8 bases, leaving 9 bases not matched to a gene. Germline V gives CDR1 LNHDA, CDR2 SQIVND (reference sequence). The CDR3 consists of 14 residues. Written as DNA, the CDR3 is TGTGCCAGTAGTATGTTTGACAGGGTTTTAGGCTACACCTTC. It codes for CASSMFDRVLGYTF.

The count of this clone is one. J is TRBJ2-7 and V is TRBV7-8; a weak D match, TRBD1 (6 bases). The ends were cut back, 1 base at V and 6 bases at J, with 19 bases in the middle. Germline assignment: CDR1 SGHVS and CDR2 FQNEAQ. This CDR3 is 16 amino acids long. The CDR3 is CASSLETGRGMSEQYF. Written as DNA, the CDR3 is TGTGCCAGCAGCTTAGAGACGGGCAGGGGTATGTCCGAGCAGTACTTC.

The chain combines TRBV5-1 with TRBJ2-6; weak D call: TRBD2 (6 bases). CDR1 SGHRS and CDR2 YFSETQ come from the germline V gene. V gave up 3 bases and J gave up 0 bases, with 7 bases separating them. The CDR3 sequence is 15 residues long. The CDR3 spells CASSSGSSGANVLTF. CDR3 DNA sequence: TGCGCCAGCAGCTCCGGGAGCTCTGGGGCCAACGTCCTGACTTTC.

V usage is TRBV7-2 and J usage is TRBJ1-1; TRBD1 agrees at 9 bases. CDR1 and CDR2 (germline): SGHTA, FQGNSA. The CDR3 has 14 residues. V was clipped by 6 bases and J by 6 bases; unmatched bases: 8. The CDR3 DNA sequence: TGTGCCAGCAGGCCTCGGGGACAGGGCGCTGAAGCTTTCTTT. Residues: CASRPRGQGAEAFF.